This T cell receptor beta chain is from a study of response to subunit inactivated influenza vaccine. This CDR3 is 12 amino acids long. Trimming cost V 3 bases and J 5 bases, with 5 bases left between them. Germline V gene lookup returns CDR1 SGHVS and CDR2 FNYEAQ. This clonotype was seen ten or more times. Antigen: not known. Study-level findings and limits: With each seasonal influenza vaccination, the authors suggested, few new T cells are recruited.

One entry per CDR3 protein results from TCRdb running MiXCR on the RT-PCR reads. The sample has under 950,000 distinct CDR3 sequences, 20% to 25% seen once; the top ten hold about 9.4%. This chain links TRBV7-6 with TRBJ2-1; D is undetermined. This sequence was found in a man aged 50 or older who received an inactivated influenza vaccine. This material consisted of PBMCs from blood, taken about 5 days after vaccination. The CDR3 coding sequence is TGTGCCAGCAGCTTCACAAACAATGAGCAGTTCTTC. Protein: CASSFTNNEQFF.